This T cell receptor (beta chain) was observed in a study of beta chain features in type 1 diabetes. The study's findings and limits: For patients, the naive, central memory and Treg TCRB repertoires appeared more alike than for healthy donors. Shorter TCRB CDR3s, moderately but significantly so, marked every one of the four CD4+ subsets in Type 1 diabetes patients. PCR might pick shorter templates more often, in the same way for patients and controls. It was not settled here whether HLA type affects TCRB rearrangement.

The whole isolated RNA underwent reverse transcription, so sequencing captured expressed TCRB transcripts. Only in-frame clones appear in the TCRdb table, and some are missing; sequencing was by immunoSEQ multiplex PCR. The table shows about 700,000 clones, with roughly 12% occurring only once. The V end was cut by 5 bases, the J end by 8 bases, with 19 bases between. Germline V lookup: CDR1 SGHVS, CDR2 FQNEAQ. The CDR3 length is 16 residues. Worth noting for this clone: Its cognate antigen is unknown.

On average, the one heparinised blood draw given by each donor was about 100 mL. The V and J genes are TRBV7-8 and TRBJ1-6; possibly TRBD1 for D (6 bases). The TCR originated in a man aged 18 to 30 with type 1 diabetes. Source material: naive CD4+ T cells from blood. The CDR3 here is CASSLESRGGDSPLHF. The CDR3 region has the DNA TGTGCCAGCAGCCTCGAAAGCAGGGGAGGGGATTCACCCCTCCACTTT.